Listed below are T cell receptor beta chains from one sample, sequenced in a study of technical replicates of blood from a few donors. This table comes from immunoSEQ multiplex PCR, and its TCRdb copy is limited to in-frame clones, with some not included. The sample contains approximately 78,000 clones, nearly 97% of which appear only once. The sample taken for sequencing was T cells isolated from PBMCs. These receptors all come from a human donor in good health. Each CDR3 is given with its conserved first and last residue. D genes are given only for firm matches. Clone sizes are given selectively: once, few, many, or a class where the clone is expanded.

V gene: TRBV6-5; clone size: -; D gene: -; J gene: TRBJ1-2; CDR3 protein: CASSYSPGAGYGYTF
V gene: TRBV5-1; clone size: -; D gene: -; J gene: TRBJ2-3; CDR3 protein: CASAEEGTDTQYF
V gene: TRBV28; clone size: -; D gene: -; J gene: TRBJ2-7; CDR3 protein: CASNPSAGGTYEQYF
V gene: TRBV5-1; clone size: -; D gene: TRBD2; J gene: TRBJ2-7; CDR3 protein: CASSFGGAVSAGEQYF
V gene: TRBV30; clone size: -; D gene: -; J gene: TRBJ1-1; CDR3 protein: CAWSRQRNTEAFF
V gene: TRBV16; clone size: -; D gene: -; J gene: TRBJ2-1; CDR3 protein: CASSQPGNNEQFF
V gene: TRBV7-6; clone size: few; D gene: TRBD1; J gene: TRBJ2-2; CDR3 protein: CASSSTGGWGTGELFF
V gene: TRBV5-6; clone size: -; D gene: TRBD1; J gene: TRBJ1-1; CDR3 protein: CASSQTGTNTEAFF
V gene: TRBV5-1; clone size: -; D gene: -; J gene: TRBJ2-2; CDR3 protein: CASSLIDRTGELFF
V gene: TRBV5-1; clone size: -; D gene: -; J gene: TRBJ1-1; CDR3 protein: CASSLGFGRDNTEAFF
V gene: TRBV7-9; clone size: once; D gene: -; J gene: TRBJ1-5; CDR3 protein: CASSFPQANQPQHF
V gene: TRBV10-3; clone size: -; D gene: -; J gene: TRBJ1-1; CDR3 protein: CAINEGEKPEAFF
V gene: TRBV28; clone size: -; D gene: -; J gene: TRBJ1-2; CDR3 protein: CASRELDYGYTF
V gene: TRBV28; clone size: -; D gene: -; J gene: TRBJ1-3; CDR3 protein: CASSSPKAPGNTIYF